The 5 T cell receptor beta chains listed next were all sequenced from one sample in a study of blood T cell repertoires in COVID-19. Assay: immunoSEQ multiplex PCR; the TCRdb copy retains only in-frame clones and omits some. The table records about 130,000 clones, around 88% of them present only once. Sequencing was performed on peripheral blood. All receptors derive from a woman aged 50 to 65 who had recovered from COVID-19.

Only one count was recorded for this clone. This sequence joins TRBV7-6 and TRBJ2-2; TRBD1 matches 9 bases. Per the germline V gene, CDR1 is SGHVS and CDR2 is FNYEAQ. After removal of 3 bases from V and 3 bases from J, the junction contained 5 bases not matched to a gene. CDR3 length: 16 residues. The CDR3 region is CASSLGQGGDTGELFF. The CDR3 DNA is TGTGCCAGCAGCTTGGGACAGGGAGGTGACACCGGGGAGCTGTTTTTT.

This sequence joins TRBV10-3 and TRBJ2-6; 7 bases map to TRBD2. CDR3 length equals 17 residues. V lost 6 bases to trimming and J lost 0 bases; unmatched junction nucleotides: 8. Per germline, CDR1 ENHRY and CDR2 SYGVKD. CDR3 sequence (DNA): TGTGCCATCAGCAATAGCGGGCAGAGCTCTGGGGCCAACGTCCTGACTTTC. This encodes CAISNSGQSSGANVLTF.

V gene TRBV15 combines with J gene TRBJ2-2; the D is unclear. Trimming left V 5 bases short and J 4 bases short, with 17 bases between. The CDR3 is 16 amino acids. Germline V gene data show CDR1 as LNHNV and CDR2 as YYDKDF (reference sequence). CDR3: CATSLMRRSGTGELFF. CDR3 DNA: TGTGCCACCAGCTTAATGCGAAGGAGTGGCACCGGGGAGCTGTTTTTT.

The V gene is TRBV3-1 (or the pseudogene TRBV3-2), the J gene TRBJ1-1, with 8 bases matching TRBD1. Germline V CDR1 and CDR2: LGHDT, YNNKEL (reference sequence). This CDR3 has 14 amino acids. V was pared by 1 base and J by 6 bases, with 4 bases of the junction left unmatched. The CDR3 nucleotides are TGTGCCAGCAGCCAAGCAGGGGGCCCCGCTGAAGCTTTCTTT. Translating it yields CASSQAGGPAEAFF.

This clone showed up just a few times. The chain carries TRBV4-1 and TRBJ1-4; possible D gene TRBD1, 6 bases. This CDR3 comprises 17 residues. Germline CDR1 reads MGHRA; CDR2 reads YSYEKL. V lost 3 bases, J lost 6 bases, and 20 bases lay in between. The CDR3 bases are TGCGCCAGCAGCCACCTGCTGACAGGTCGGGAGGATGAAAAACTGTTTTTT. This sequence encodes CASSHLLTGREDEKLFF.